The 28 T cell receptor beta chains presented below share a single source sample, sequenced in a study of human T cells and chemical hapten exposure. TCRdb re-called the 5' RACE reads through MiXCR, storing one row per CDR3 protein. The sample holds about 140,000 distinct CDR3 sequences; about 4.3% are singletons and the top ten take over 1.1%. The total RNA was obtained from whole blood that was not fractionated. These receptors were collected from a female donor in good health.

This clonotype was seen ten or more times. This chain uses TRBV6-2 or TRBV6-3 with TRBJ2-1; 12 nucleotides line up with TRBD2. J was trimmed by 6 bases and V by 8 bases; bases with no gene match: 5. The CDR3 has 14 amino acids. Germline values: CDR1 MNHEY, CDR2 SVGEGT. The CDR3 sequence: CASLLAGGFNEQFF. The CDR3, as DNA: TGTGCCAGCCTACTAGCGGGGGGATTCAATGAGCAGTTCTTC.

Ten or more counts support this clonotype. The chain is built from TRBV12-3 or TRBV12-4 and TRBJ2-5; 12 positions match TRBD2. Unmatched junction bases numbered 4, after V lost 7 bases and J lost 1 base. The CDR3 consists of 15 residues. The DNA for the CDR3 is TGTGCCAGCAAAAGGACTAGCGGGGCCCAAGAGACCCAGTACTTC. Residues: CASKRTSGAQETQYF.

The rearrangement joins TRBV28 to TRBJ1-1; weak D call: TRBD1 (5 bases). Germline values: CDR1 MDHEN, CDR2 SYDVKM. The CDR3 is 14 amino acids. Trimming pared 3 bases from V and 1 base from J, leaving 9 bases between. CDR3 bases: TGTGCCAGCAGTTTGGCAGGGTGGAACACTGAAGCTTTCTTT. This encodes CASSLAGWNTEAFF.

This clonotype was observed at least ten times. The chain has TRBV6-1 and TRBJ1-2; 7 nucleotides agree with TRBD1. Germline V lookup: CDR1 MNHNS, CDR2 SASEGT. This CDR3 has 15 residues. After removal of 1 base from V and 4 bases from J, the junction contained 6 bases not matched to a gene. In nucleotides, the CDR3 is TGTGCCAGCAGTGAAGGGGGGACAGCTCTCTATGGCTACACCTTC. Protein: CASSEGGTALYGYTF.

The CDR3 nucleotides are TGTGCCAGCAGCTCCGGAGGGGCAGGGGCCGACTTTAACTATGGCTACACCTTC. This codes for CASSSGGAGADFNYGYTF. The genes are TRBV7-9 and TRBJ1-2; a possible D gene is TRBD1 (6 bases). From germline, CDR1 is SEHNR and CDR2 FQNEAQ (reference sequence). The V end was cut by 4 bases, the J end by 1 base, with 22 bases between. This CDR3 has 18 amino acids.

This clonotype was counted many times. J is TRBJ2-5 and V is TRBV5-4; D possibly matches TRBD1 or TRBD2 (5 bases each). CDR1 is SGHNT and CDR2 is YYREEE in the germline V gene (reference sequence). The CDR3 loop spans 14 amino acids. The ends were cut back, 2 bases at V and 2 bases at J, with 10 bases in the middle. As DNA, the CDR3 is TGTGCCAGCAGCTTCCGGGACCCGCAAGAGACCCAGTACTTC. Residues: CASSFRDPQETQYF.

This clonotype was seen at least ten times. CDR3 in DNA: TGTGCCAGCAGTTCCGGACAGGGTTACGTTGAAGAAGAGACCCAGTACTTC. This gives the protein CASSSGQGYVEEETQYF. V gene TRBV7-9 combines with J gene TRBJ2-5; 8 positions agree with TRBD1. V was pared by 6 bases and J by 3 bases, with 15 bases of the junction left unmatched. Germline CDR1 reads SEHNR; CDR2 reads FQNEAQ (reference sequence). The CDR3 is 17 amino acids.

This clonotype was seen many times. V usage is TRBV7-2 and J usage is TRBJ2-1; TRBD2 is a possible D gene (7 bases). CDR3 size: 15 residues. Trimming left V 5 bases short and J 8 bases short, with 19 bases between. Germline lookup yields CDR1 SGHTA and CDR2 FQGNSA. CDR3 sequence reads: CASSRDGGPYYEQFF. DNA for the CDR3: TGTGCCAGCAGCCGAGACGGGGGGCCATATTATGAGCAGTTCTTC.

This clonotype was seen at least ten times. CDR3 sequence: CASSLSVFQETQYF. CDR3 nucleotides: TGTGCCAGCAGCTTAAGTGTCTTCCAAGAGACCCAGTACTTC. This rearrangement joins TRBV7-2 to TRBJ2-5, with D hard to call. V lost 2 bases to trimming and J lost 1 base, with 8 bases between them. Germline values: CDR1 SGHTA, CDR2 FQGNSA. CDR3 size: 14 residues.

This clonotype was recorded at least ten times. The chain couples TRBV20-1 to TRBJ2-1, with 12 bases lining up with TRBD2. This CDR3 has 16 residues. The germline CDR1 and CDR2 sequences are DFQATT and SNEGSKA (reference sequence). J was trimmed by 8 bases and V by 2 bases; bases with no gene match: 10. The CDR3 nucleotides read TGCAGTGCTAGACCCCAGCTAGCGGGGGGGTTCCATGAGCAGTTCTTC. It codes for CSARPQLAGGFHEQFF.

This clonotype was counted many times. The J gene is TRBJ1-1, the V gene TRBV7-2; D gene ambiguous. V shed 5 bases and J shed 8 bases, with 6 bases lying between them. CDR1 and CDR2 from the germline V gene are SGHTA and FQGNSA. The CDR3 runs to 10 residues. The CDR3 region is CASSDGEAFF. The CDR3 DNA follows: TGTGCCAGCAGCGACGGGGAAGCTTTCTTT.

This clonotype has ten or more counts. V is TRBV6-2 or TRBV6-3 and J is TRBJ1-1; no clear D. V was shortened by 2 bases and J by 1 base, with 2 bases between the two germline ends. The CDR3 extends over 12 amino acids. Germline lookup yields CDR1 MNHEY and CDR2 SVGEGT. CDR3 sequence: CASSYPNTEAFF. CDR3 in DNA: TGTGCCAGCAGTTACCCGAACACTGAAGCTTTCTTT.

This clonotype was counted many times. The gene calls are TRBV29-1 and TRBJ2-2; D ambiguous. The CDR3 spans 14 residues. V dropped 7 bases and J dropped 2 bases, with 14 bases sitting between them. Germline V lookup: CDR1 SQVTM, CDR2 ANQGSEA. CDR3 loop: CSGLEPLNTGELFF. The DNA for the CDR3 is TGCAGCGGGTTGGAGCCGCTTAACACCGGGGAGCTGTTTTTT.

In its sample, this clonotype was seen many times. V and J are TRBV6-1 and TRBJ2-3; 8 bases line up with TRBD2. CDR1 and CDR2 (germline): MNHNS, SASEGT. V shed 1 base, J shed 4 bases, and the junction held 7 bases outside the gene matches. The CDR3 has 16 residues. CDR3 loop: CASSEGLAGLADTQYF. DNA of the CDR3: TGTGCCAGCAGTGAAGGGCTAGCGGGTCTAGCAGATACGCAGTATTTT.

This clonotype was counted many times. V gene TRBV5-6 combines with J gene TRBJ1-5; possibly TRBD1 for D (6 bases). The CDR3 runs to 15 residues. The V end lost 0 bases, the J end lost 1 base, and 8 bases lay between the germline ends. Germline values: CDR1 SGHDT, CDR2 YYEEEE. The CDR3 DNA is TGTGCCAGCAGCTTGGAGGGGGTGAGCAATCAGCCCCAGCATTTT. Its translation is CASSLEGVSNQPQHF.

The gene calls are TRBV28 and TRBJ1-6, with a weak D call TRBD1 (5 bases). The CDR3 runs to 14 residues. V dropped 1 base and J dropped 6 bases, with 7 bases sitting between them. Germline CDR1 is MDHEN and CDR2 is SYDVKM. CDR3 loop: CASSLSGSNSPLHF. The CDR3 DNA reads as TGTGCCAGCAGTTTATCAGGGTCTAATTCACCCCTCCACTTT.

This rearrangement joins TRBV7-8 to TRBJ1-5; TRBD1 might be the D (5 bases). The CDR3 is made up of 16 amino acids. The germline V gene has CDR1 SGHVS and CDR2 FQNEAQ. Trimming shortened V by 1 base and J by 2 bases, and 12 bases separated the two germline ends. As DNA, the CDR3 is TGTGCCAGCAGCTTAGTTTCAGGGCGCCGCAATCAGCCCCAGCATTTT. Translated, it gives CASSLVSGRRNQPQHF.

This clonotype appeared many times. The J gene is TRBJ2-1, the V gene TRBV2; 7 nucleotides match TRBD1. The CDR3 covers 15 residues. The trim removed 6 bases at V and 3 bases at J, leaving 8 bases unmatched. In germline, CDR1 is SNHLY, CDR2 FYNNEI. The CDR3 region is CASSLQGLRYNEQFF. DNA of the CDR3: TGTGCCAGCAGCCTACAGGGGTTACGCTACAATGAGCAGTTCTTC. The whole variable domain, remainder taken from reference TRBV2 and TRBJ2-1, is EPEVTQTPSHQVTQMGQEVILRCVPISNHLYFYWYRQILGQKVEFLVSFYNNEISEKSEIFDDQFSVERPDGSNFTLKIRSTKLEDSAMYFCASSLQGLRYNEQFFGPGTRLTVL.

This clonotype was recorded many times. The DNA of the CDR3 is TGTGCCAGCTCACCAATGGGACAGGGGTACACTGAAGCTTTCTTT. Encoded protein: CASSPMGQGYTEAFF. The chain recombines TRBV18 with TRBJ1-1; 10 bases are a match to TRBD1. The V gene end was trimmed by 2 bases and the J gene end by 3 bases; junction bases not matched to a gene: 3. CDR3 length: 15 amino acids. The germline gives CDR1 KGHSH, CDR2 LQKENI.

This clonotype was picked up many times. V gene TRBV19 combines with J gene TRBJ1-6, with TRBD1 identical over 7 bases. After removal of 8 bases from V and 1 base from J, the junction contained 8 bases not matched to a gene. This CDR3 spans 16 amino acids. Germline V lookup: CDR1 LNHDA, CDR2 SQIVND (reference sequence). CDR3 DNA sequence: TGTGCCAGTCGAGGGGGCAGACTATCCTATAATTCACCCCTCCACTTT. It codes for CASRGGRLSYNSPLHF.

At least ten counts were recorded for this clonotype. This rearrangement joins TRBV6-1 to TRBJ1-2; D may be TRBD1 (6 bases). This CDR3 spans 15 amino acids. Per germline, CDR1 MNHNS and CDR2 SASEGT. V was shortened by 5 bases and J by 0 bases, with 13 bases between the two germline ends. The CDR3 DNA is TGTGCCAGCAGTTCCCGGACAGAAGCTAACTATGGCTACACCTTC. Translated: CASSSRTEANYGYTF.

This clonotype came up many times. The chain carries TRBV10-3 and TRBJ1-2; no definite D call. This CDR3 comprises 15 residues. Per the germline V gene, CDR1 is ENHRY and CDR2 is SYGVKD. With 4 bases removed from V and 2 bases from J, the gap between germline ends came to 14 bases. The CDR3 region has the DNA TGTGCCATCAGTGGCCCGCGAGGCCCAAACTATGGCTACACCTTC. Protein product: CAISGPRGPNYGYTF.

This clonotype has at least ten counts. V gene TRBV4-3 combines with J gene TRBJ2-3, with 10 bases aligning to TRBD2. The V segment lost 1 base and the J segment 0 bases; nucleotides outside the gene matches: 4. CDR3 length: 17 amino acids. Germline V gives CDR1 LGHNA, CDR2 YSLEER. This CDR3 is CASSQASSGGSTDTQYF. The CDR3 DNA reads as TGCGCCAGCAGCCAAGCCTCTAGCGGGGGAAGCACAGATACGCAGTATTTT.

This clonotype was found many times. The genes are TRBV7-9 and TRBJ1-3; D uncertain. V was shortened by 5 bases and J by 0 bases, with 8 bases between the two germline ends. Per germline, CDR1 SEHNR and CDR2 FQNEAQ (reference sequence). This CDR3 is built from 14 residues. CDR3 bases: TGTGCCAGCAGCCCGTCCCCCTCTGGAAACACCATATATTTT. Protein product: CASSPSPSGNTIYF.

The gene calls are TRBV20-1 and TRBJ1-5; 8 nucleotides line up with TRBD1. CDR1 is DFQATT, CDR2 SNEGSKA, per germline (reference sequence). The V and J ends lost 5 bases and 6 bases, in that order; junction bases with no gene match: 9. The CDR3 has 14 amino acids. The CDR3 here is CSACPGGRGQPQHF. The DNA of the CDR3 is TGCAGTGCTTGCCCAGGGGGCAGGGGTCAGCCCCAGCATTTT.

J is TRBJ2-7 and V is TRBV2, with D unclear. CDR1 and CDR2 from the germline V gene are SNHLY and FYNNEI. V was trimmed by 6 bases and J by 3 bases, leaving 15 bases between them. The CDR3 has 14 amino acids. This CDR3 reads CASRLHRPNYEQYF. The CDR3 DNA reads TGTGCCAGCAGACTGCACAGACCTAACTACGAGCAGTACTTC. The whole variable domain, remainder taken from reference TRBV2 and TRBJ2-7, is EPEVTQTPSHQVTQMGQEVILRCVPISNHLYFYWYRQILGQKVEFLVSFYNNEISEKSEIFDDQFSVERPDGSNFTLKIRSTKLEDSAMYFCASRLHRPNYEQYFGPGTRLTVT.

As to this clonotype: It may be a read error: a sequence one base away is much more abundant. This rearrangement joins TRBV3-1 to TRBJ2-3; 10 bases fit TRBD2. Trimming at V came to 7 bases and at J to 6 bases, leaving 13 bases not matched to a gene. Germline assignment: CDR1 LGHDT and CDR2 YNNKEL (reference sequence). The CDR3 sequence is 16 residues long. This CDR3 reads CASTLRVSGGSDTQYF. The CDR3 region has the DNA TGTGCCAGCACCCTCCGCGTTAGCGGGGGGTCGGATACGCAGTATTTT.

This clonotype came up many times. V is TRBV20-1 and J is TRBJ1-6; no clear D. The CDR3 has 16 amino acids. V was shortened by 3 bases and J by 5 bases, with 17 bases between the two germline ends. Germline V gene lookup returns CDR1 DFQATT and CDR2 SNEGSKA (reference sequence). In nucleotides, the CDR3 is TGCAGTGCTAGGCGATGGGAACGGCGGGATAATTCACCCCTCCACTTT. This codes for CSARRWERRDNSPLHF.